These T cell receptor beta chains were read from a single sample in a study of T-cell reconstitution after alpha-beta-depleted transplantation in children. TCRdb called the PCR reads again in MiXCR, with one record for every CDR3 protein. The repertoire holds fewer than 450,000 distinct CDR3 sequences, with about a sixth as singletons. Source: PBMCs, mostly from graft donor cells, taken 360 days after TCRalphabeta/CD19-depleted stem cell transplant. All receptors derive from a male patient aged 2 to 10 who had a stem cell transplant for acute lymphoblastic leukemia, so the T cells may come from the graft donor. Each CDR3 is given with its conserved first and last residue. A D gene is named only where the DNA matches it firmly. The size field is filled for only some rows; it gives once, few, many or a size class.

J,V,D,size,DNA,CDR3
TRBJ2-7,TRBV7-6,TRBD1,NA,TGTGCCAGCAGCTTAGAAGGGACAGGACTGGACGAGCAGTACTTC,CASSLEGTGLDEQYF
TRBJ2-6,TRBV5-1,TRBD1,NA,TGCGCCACCAAACAGGGGTTGAGCTCTGGGGCCAACGTCCTGACTTTC,CATKQGLSSGANVLTF
TRBJ1-1,TRBV25-1,NA,NA,TGTGCCAGCAGTGAAGCCCCGTTGGATGAAGCTTTCTTT,CASSEAPLDEAFF
TRBJ2-7,TRBV12-3/TRBV12-4,NA,few,TGTGCCAGCAGTTTATTGGGTAGCAACGAGCAGTACTTC,CASSLLGSNEQYF
TRBJ2-4,TRBV27,NA,few,TGTGCCAGCAGTTTATATGGGGGAGGATTGAACATTCAGTACTTC,CASSLYGGGLNIQYF
TRBJ2-5,TRBV7-3,TRBD2,few,TGTGCCAGCAGCACCGGGACTAGCAGAAAAGAGACCCAGTACTTC,CASSTGTSRKETQYF
TRBJ2-5,TRBV4-3,NA,many,TGCGCCAGCAGCCAAGGGCTAGTCGAGACCCAGTACTTC,CASSQGLVETQYF
TRBJ2-2,TRBV9,TRBD1,NA,TGTGCCAGCAGCGGCCACAGGGGGCTACTCCGTGAGCTGTTTTTT,CASSGHRGLLRELFF
TRBJ2-1,TRBV7-9,NA,NA,TGTGCCAGCAGCTTTCCGCGTTTCAATGAGCAGTTCTTC,CASSFPRFNEQFF
TRBJ2-7,TRBV20-1,NA,NA,TGCAGTGCTAGAGTAGCAGCGGGCTGGAACGAGCAGTACTTC,CSARVAAGWNEQYF
TRBJ2-2,TRBV6-4,TRBD2,few,TGTGCCAGCAGTCGACTAGCGGGAGGGCCGGAGCTGTTTTTT,CASSRLAGGPELFF
TRBJ2-4,TRBV12-3/TRBV12-4,NA,few,TGTGCCAGCAGGATGAGGGACGGTGCGTCACAAAACATTCAGTACTTC,CASRMRDGASQNIQYF
TRBJ1-4,TRBV6-2/TRBV6-3,NA,NA,TGTGCCAGCAGTCTACTCGACCACAGGGCGGCGGATGAAAAACTGTTTTTT,CASSLLDHRAADEKLFF
TRBJ2-1,TRBV5-1,NA,few,TGCGCCAGCAGCTCCTCTCTAGCGACGTTCTACAATGAGCAGTTCTTC,CASSSSLATFYNEQFF
TRBJ2-3,TRBV28,NA,few,TGTGCCAGCAGTTTGAGACTAGATACGCAGTATTTT,CASSLRLDTQYF
TRBJ2-7,TRBV28,NA,few,TGTGCCAGCAGTAGGGGGACCTACGAGCAGTACTTC,CASSRGTYEQYF
TRBJ2-3,TRBV6-1,TRBD2,NA,TGTGCCAGCAGTGAAGCCGGGACTAGCGGGAGGCCCTATCCAGATACGCAGTATTTT,CASSEAGTSGRPYPDTQYF
TRBJ2-7,TRBV12-3/TRBV12-4,TRBD1,few,TGTGCCAGCAGCAGGGACAGGGGCGGCGAGCAGTACTTC,CASSRDRGGEQYF
TRBJ1-4,TRBV12-3/TRBV12-4,NA,NA,TGTGCCAGCAGTTTGGGAAGCTATAATGAAAAACTGTTTTTT,CASSLGSYNEKLFF
TRBJ2-1,TRBV29-1,TRBD2,NA,TGCAGCGACTTCGGGACTAGCGGTTACAATGAGCAGTTCTTC,CSDFGTSGYNEQFF
TRBJ2-1,TRBV29-1,TRBD2,NA,TGCAGCGTTGAACCTACTAGCGGAGCTTACAATGAGCAGTTCTTC,CSVEPTSGAYNEQFF
TRBJ2-7,TRBV6-5,NA,NA,TGTGCCAGCAGTTACTTAGGGTCCAATTTCTACGAGCAGTACTTC,CASSYLGSNFYEQYF
TRBJ2-2,TRBV9,NA,NA,TGTGCCAGCAGCGTAGGATGGGTCGGGGAGCTGTTTTTT,CASSVGWVGELFF
TRBJ2-1,TRBV6-2/TRBV6-3,TRBD2,few,TGTGCCAGCATAGCGGGGCCTGTGGCGGGAGGGCCCCCTCTACTATACAATGAGCAGTTCTTC,CASIAGPVAGGPPLLYNEQFF
TRBJ1-6,TRBV9,NA,NA,TGTGCCAGCAGCCCAGGGGCTCCGGGCTATAATTCACCCCTCCACTTT,CASSPGAPGYNSPLHF
TRBJ2-7,TRBV12-3/TRBV12-4,NA,few,TGTGCCAGCAGTATTTTTAACATCGAAGGGAGCGAGCAGTACTTC,CASSIFNIEGSEQYF
TRBJ2-1,TRBV12-3/TRBV12-4,NA,NA,TGTGCCAGCAGTTTATTTTCGAATGAGCAGTTCTTC,CASSLFSNEQFF
TRBJ2-1,TRBV6-2/TRBV6-3,NA,few,TGTGCCAGCAGCGGGATGGGGGGTTTGGAGCAGTTCTTC,CASSGMGGLEQFF
TRBJ2-1,TRBV4-1,TRBD2,NA,TGCGCCAGCAGCCATAGGACTAGCGCCCACAATGAGCAGTTCTTC,CASSHRTSAHNEQFF
TRBJ2-5,TRBV12-3/TRBV12-4,TRBD1,many,TGTGCCAGCAGTTTGAGAGGGGGCAAAGAGACCCAGTACTTC,CASSLRGGKETQYF
TRBJ1-1,TRBV3-1,TRBD1,few,TGTGCCAGCAGCCAAGCCTTGGGACAGGGGCCATCGGGTGAAGCTTTCTTT,CASSQALGQGPSGEAFF
TRBJ2-1,TRBV28,TRBD2,NA,TGTGCCAGCAGTTTTGTTAGCGGGTACAAAAATGAGCAGTTCTTC,CASSFVSGYKNEQFF
TRBJ2-1,TRBV5-1,TRBD1,few,TGCGCCAGCAGCCCAGGACAGGGCTCCTGGAGCTCCTACAATGAGCAGTTCTTC,CASSPGQGSWSSYNEQFF
TRBJ2-7,TRBV4-1,TRBD2,few,TGCGCCAGCAGCCAAGCTCCGGGAGGGCCCTACGAGCAGTACTTC,CASSQAPGGPYEQYF
TRBJ2-1,TRBV11-2,NA,NA,TGTGCCAGCAGCTTAAGATCGAAGGCGGCGAAGTACAATGAGCAGTTCTTC,CASSLRSKAAKYNEQFF
TRBJ2-7,TRBV30,NA,once,TGTGCCTGGAGTGTACGATATTCGACAGGAGGGGCCGTGCGCGAGCAGTACTTC,CAWSVRYSTGGAVREQYF
TRBJ2-7,TRBV27,NA,few,TGTGCCAGCAGTTTATCTACAGGGACACGGAGCTCCTACGAGCAGTACTTC,CASSLSTGTRSSYEQYF
TRBJ2-7,TRBV12-3/TRBV12-4,TRBD1,NA,TGTGCCAGCAGGACGACAGGGAACTACGAGCAGTACTTC,CASRTTGNYEQYF
TRBJ2-7,TRBV9,TRBD2,NA,TGTGCCAGCAGCGTAGGACTAGCGGGAGTCTACGAGCAGTACTTC,CASSVGLAGVYEQYF
TRBJ2-3,TRBV7-2,TRBD2,few,TGTGCCAGCAGCTGGCCGGGACTAGCGAGAGATACGCAGTATTTT,CASSWPGLARDTQYF
TRBJ2-5,TRBV10-1,NA,NA,TGCGCCAGCAGTGGGAGCCAAGAGACCCAGTACTTC,CASSGSQETQYF
TRBJ2-2,TRBV6-5,NA,NA,TGTGCCAGCAGTTACACGGCGGAAGCCGGGACCGGGGAGCTGTTTTTT,CASSYTAEAGTGELFF
TRBJ2-2,TRBV5-1,NA,NA,TGCGCCAGCAGCTTGGTCCAGGGAGAAAGGGGCGGGGAGCTGTTTTTT,CASSLVQGERGGELFF
TRBJ2-3,TRBV12-3/TRBV12-4,TRBD1,NA,TGTGCCAGCCAAAGAGGACAGGGATCAGATACGCAGTATTTT,CASQRGQGSDTQYF
TRBJ2-6,TRBV28,NA,NA,TGTGCCAGCAGGGATTTCTCTGGGGCCAACGTCCTGACTTTC,CASRDFSGANVLTF
TRBJ1-5,TRBV12-3/TRBV12-4,NA,once,TGTGCCAGCAGTTTGGGGGATCTGGGTCAGCCCCAGCATTTT,CASSLGDLGQPQHF
TRBJ2-3,TRBV9,TRBD2,many,TGTGCCAGCAGCGTAGGAACTAGCGGCACAGATACGCAGTATTTT,CASSVGTSGTDTQYF
TRBJ2-5,TRBV11-2,TRBD2,few,TGTGCCAGCAGCGAACAGGGACTAGACGAGACCCAGTACTTC,CASSEQGLDETQYF
TRBJ2-7,TRBV20-1,NA,NA,TGCAGTGCTAGAGATCACGCACCCTCGTACGAGCAGTACTTC,CSARDHAPSYEQYF
TRBJ2-7,TRBV4-1,TRBD1,few,TGCGCCAGCAGCCAAGAGGGCAGGGGGTCGTTGGAGCAGTACTTC,CASSQEGRGSLEQYF
TRBJ2-3,TRBV2,TRBD1,NA,TGTGCCAGCGTAAGGCCACAGGGGGCCTTCACAGATACGCAGTATTTT,CASVRPQGAFTDTQYF
TRBJ1-5,TRBV4-2,TRBD1,few,TGTGCCAGCAGCCAAGGAGTAGGGACAGGGGTGTACAATCAGCCCCAGCATTTT,CASSQGVGTGVYNQPQHF
TRBJ2-4,TRBV28,NA,many,TGTGCCAGCAGTTTGGGGGGGCCCAAAAACGGCATTCAGTACTTC,CASSLGGPKNGIQYF
TRBJ2-5,TRBV5-1,TRBD1,few,TGCGCCAGCAGCTTCCCCGGACAGGGTCTCCAAGAGACCCAGTACTTC,CASSFPGQGLQETQYF
TRBJ2-7,TRBV4-3,NA,NA,TGCGCCAGCAGCCTCATTCCGGCCTCCTACGAGCAGTACTTC,CASSLIPASYEQYF
TRBJ2-3,TRBV5-1,NA,many,TGCGCCAGCAGCTTGTTGGCCACTTACACAGATACGCAGTATTTT,CASSLLATYTDTQYF
TRBJ2-7,TRBV29-1,TRBD1,NA,TGCAGCGTTGCGACAGGGGGAAGCTCCTACGAGCAGTACTTC,CSVATGGSSYEQYF
TRBJ1-5,TRBV6-5,NA,NA,TGTGCCAGCAGTGACACGAGCAATCAGCCCCAGCATTTT,CASSDTSNQPQHF